This T cell receptor (beta chain) appears in the sequencing data of a study of T cell repertoires in cytomegalovirus infection. Overall study context: Public TCR beta signatures indicated both CMV infection and matching HLA type. Findings and limits, study-wide: Based on cumulative public TCR beta family frequency, carriers of CMV plus the relevant HLA were identified. The study found HLA-C-restricted CMV-specific TCR beta clonotypes dominating the ex vivo response.

With respect to this clonotype: Its antigen is not identified.

MiXCR was run by TCRdb on the reads, yielding one entry per CDR3 protein. The sample contains about 490,000 distinct CDR3 sequences, around a quarter of which appear only once. The sequenced sample was PBMCs. The receptor was derived from a human donor in good health (CMV status not recorded). Some clones in this sample may be carry-over from other donors' samples.

This CDR3 is CASSLIATGVNEQFF. In nucleotides, the CDR3 is TGTGCCAGCAGCTTAATTGCTACAGGGGTTAATGAGCAGTTCTTC. The genes are TRBV7-3 and TRBJ2-1; 7 bases match TRBD1. Germline V gives CDR1 SGHTA, CDR2 FQGTGA. This CDR3 spans 15 amino acids. With V trimmed by 1 base and J by 7 bases, 7 bases remained unmatched.